These 5 T cell receptor beta chains came from one sample sequenced in a study of control samples from healthy donors and cancer patients. Profiled with immunoSEQ multiplex PCR; TCRdb holds only in-frame clones, not every one. In the table there are tens of thousands of clones, over 75% of which are singletons. Material: PBMCs. These receptors all stem from a woman aged 55 to 70 with lung cancer.

This chain joins TRBV20-1 and TRBJ1-2; unclear D gene. Germline V CDR1 and CDR2: DFQATT, SNEGSKA (reference sequence). The CDR3 loop spans 11 amino acids. Trimming took 6 bases from V and 5 from J, leaving 10 bases between them. The CDR3 is CSASGPYGYTF. The CDR3, as DNA: TGCAGTGCCTCCGGACCGTATGGCTACACCTTC.

The chain has TRBV5-1 and TRBJ2-2; D is perhaps TRBD1 (7 bases). The germline CDR1 and CDR2 sequences are SGHRS and YFSETQ. This CDR3 has 14 residues. V was trimmed by 9 bases and J by 3 bases, leaving 15 bases between them. The CDR3 reads CATAEGAYTGELFF. Here the CDR3 DNA reads TGCGCCACCGCGGAGGGGGCTTACACCGGGGAGCTGTTTTTT.

V usage is TRBV3-1 (or the pseudogene TRBV3-2) and J usage is TRBJ2-1; the match to TRBD2 covers 12 bases. Germline V gene data show CDR1 as LGHDT and CDR2 as YNNKEL (reference sequence). The CDR3 is 15 residues long. V shed 1 base, J shed 9 bases, and the junction held 4 bases outside the gene matches. CDR3 region: CASSQASGRVGEQFF. DNA of the CDR3: TGTGCCAGCAGCCAAGCTAGCGGGAGGGTCGGTGAGCAGTTCTTC.

The rearrangement links TRBV4-2 to TRBJ2-7, with a possible D match to TRBD1 (5 bases). The V end was cut by 0 bases, the J end by 4 bases, with 16 bases between. Germline values: CDR1 LGHNA, CDR2 YNFKEQ. This CDR3 spans 16 amino acids. The CDR3 spells CASSQEEQADGYEQYF. The DNA for the CDR3 is TGTGCCAGCAGCCAAGAGGAACAGGCGGACGGATACGAGCAGTACTTC.

V is TRBV4-2 and J is TRBJ2-3; 10 bases fit TRBD2. Germline trimming cut 0 bases from V and 6 bases from J; bases unmatched to any gene: 3. From germline, CDR1 is LGHNA and CDR2 YNFKEQ. CDR3 length equals 15 residues. The DNA for the CDR3 is TGTGCCAGCAGCCAAGATACTAGCGGGGAGGATACGCAGTATTTT. Translation gives CASSQDTSGEDTQYF.